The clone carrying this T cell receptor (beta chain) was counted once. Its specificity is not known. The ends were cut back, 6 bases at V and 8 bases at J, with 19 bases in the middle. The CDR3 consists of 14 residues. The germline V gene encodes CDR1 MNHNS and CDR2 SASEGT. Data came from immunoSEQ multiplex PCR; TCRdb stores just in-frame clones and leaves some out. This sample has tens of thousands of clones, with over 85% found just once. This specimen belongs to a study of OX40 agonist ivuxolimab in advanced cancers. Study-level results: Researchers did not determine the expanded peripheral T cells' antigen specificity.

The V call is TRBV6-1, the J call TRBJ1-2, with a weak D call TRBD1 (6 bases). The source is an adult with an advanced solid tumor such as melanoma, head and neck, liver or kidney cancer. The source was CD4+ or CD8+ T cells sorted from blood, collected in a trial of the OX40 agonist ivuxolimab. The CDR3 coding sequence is TGTGCCAGCAGCACGACAGGTACTACTCCAGGCTACACCTTC. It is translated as CASSTTGTTPGYTF.